This passage covers 30 T cell receptor beta chains from one sample sequenced in a study of PD-1 blockade in mismatch repair-deficient tumors. Libraries were prepared by immunoSEQ multiplex PCR; TCRdb keeps only in-frame clonotypes and omits some of them. The data show around 25,000 clones, over 80% seen once. The sample here was peripheral blood, taken 12 weeks after starting pembrolizumab. The receptors stem from an adult with mismatch repair-deficient cancer.

V and J are TRBV6-5 and TRBJ2-3; 7 bases are shared with TRBD1. The CDR3 consists of 16 residues. The germline V gene has CDR1 MNHEY and CDR2 SVGAGI. Unmatched junction bases numbered 7, after V lost 1 base and J lost 3 bases. The CDR3 region has the DNA TGTGCCAGCAGTTACTGGGAAGGGGGCCTAACAGATACGCAGTATTTT. This encodes CASSYWEGGLTDTQYF.

This chain joins TRBV4-2 and TRBJ2-3, with 12 bases lining up with TRBD2. This CDR3 comprises 18 residues. Unmatched junction bases numbered 6, after V lost 1 base and J lost 1 base. Per the germline V gene, CDR1 is LGHNA and CDR2 is YNFKEQ. CDR3 region: CASSQVLAGGPRTDTQYF. The CDR3 DNA reads TGTGCCAGCAGCCAAGTCCTAGCGGGAGGGCCCCGCACAGATACGCAGTATTTT.

This chain uses TRBV19 with TRBJ1-2; 10 nucleotides align to TRBD1. In germline, CDR1 is LNHDA, CDR2 SQIVND (reference sequence). The CDR3 totals 15 residues. V shed 7 bases and J 6 bases; nucleotides not matched to a gene: 11. The CDR3 DNA follows: TGTGCCAGTAAAAGACAGGGGGCGCGCTCTCATGGCTACACCTTC. Protein: CASKRQGARSHGYTF.

The chain carries TRBV5-4 and TRBJ2-5; TRBD2 aligns across 8 bases. The germline V gene encodes CDR1 SGHNT and CDR2 YYREEE (reference sequence). The CDR3 spans 15 residues. Trimming removed 3 bases from V and 3 bases from J; junction bases left unmatched: 7. Written as DNA, the CDR3 is TGTGCCAGCAGCTCGTCGGGACTAGTCGAAGAGACCCAGTACTTC. Translated: CASSSSGLVEETQYF.

The J gene is TRBJ2-5, the V gene TRBV7-6; D remains ambiguous. The CDR3 loop spans 14 amino acids. Germline V lookup: CDR1 SGHVS, CDR2 FNYEAQ. Trimming stripped 3 bases from V and 2 bases from J, with 10 bases between. In DNA, the CDR3 is TGTGCCAGCAGCTTGCGGACGACGCAAGAGACCCAGTACTTC. As protein: CASSLRTTQETQYF.

This clone was seen more than once but under ten times. The rearrangement links TRBV30 to TRBJ1-2; tentative D call: TRBD1 (6 bases). Trimming shortened V by 5 bases and J by 5 bases, and 12 bases separated the two germline ends. Germline assignment: CDR1 GTSNPN and CDR2 SVGIG (reference sequence). The length of the CDR3 is 12 residues. The CDR3 coding sequence is TGTGCCTGGGATGACACAGGGTATGGCTACACCTTC. It translates to CAWDDTGYGYTF.

The rearrangement joins TRBV4-3 to TRBJ2-2, with 11 bases fitting TRBD2. Germline V CDR1 and CDR2: LGHNA, YSLEER. CDR3 length equals 18 residues. V lost 2 bases and J lost 8; bases outside the gene matches: 13. This CDR3 reads CASSQRPFSGRAGGELFF. The CDR3 DNA reads TGCGCCAGCAGCCAACGACCGTTTAGCGGGAGGGCGGGAGGGGAGCTGTTTTTT.

This clone showed up just a few times. The chain combines TRBV7-2 with TRBJ2-5, with 10 positions matching TRBD1. CDR3 size: 15 residues. Germline V gives CDR1 SGHTA, CDR2 FQGNSA. The J segment lost 2 bases and the V segment lost 5 bases, leaving 5 bases of the junction unmatched. The CDR3 here is CASSKTGGRQETQYF. CDR3 nucleotide sequence: TGTGCCAGCAGCAAGACAGGGGGCAGGCAAGAGACCCAGTACTTC.

The chain combines TRBV9 with TRBJ2-2; perhaps D is TRBD1 or TRBD2 (6 bases each). The CDR3 runs 17 residues. Germline V lookup: CDR1 SGDLS, CDR2 YYNGEE. The germline V and J ends were trimmed by 4 bases and 5 bases, with 21 bases remaining between them. CDR3 sequence: CASSPRGLGAGTGELFF. The CDR3 region has the DNA TGTGCCAGCAGCCCACGAGGTCTGGGGGCGGGGACCGGGGAGCTGTTTTTT. Using reference TRBV9 and TRBJ2-2 for the parts outside the CDR3, the full variable domain is DSGVTQTPKHLITATGQRVTLRCSPRSGDLSVYWYQQSLDQGLQFLIQYYNGEERAKGNILERFSAQQFPDLHSELNLSSLELGDSALYFCASSPRGLGAGTGELFFGEGSRLTVL.

The chain employs TRBV7-9 and TRBJ2-7; unclear D gene. CDR3 length: 13 amino acids. Trimming left V 4 bases short and J 2 bases short, with 9 bases between. Germline CDR1 and CDR2: SEHNR and FQNEAQ (reference sequence). CDR3 sequence: CASSSGLTYEQYF. The CDR3 bases are TGTGCCAGCAGCTCGGGCCTTACCTACGAGCAGTACTTC.

The chain has TRBV2 and TRBJ2-7; tentative D call: TRBD1 (6 bases). Germline assignment: CDR1 SNHLY and CDR2 FYNNEI. Trimming stripped 3 bases from V and 2 bases from J, with 8 bases between. CDR3 size: 13 residues. The CDR3 DNA reads as TGTGCCAGCAGTGATGGACAGACCTACGAGCAGTACTTC. This codes for CASSDGQTYEQYF.

The chain has TRBV11-2 and TRBJ2-2; no clear D gene. Germline lookup yields CDR1 SGHAT and CDR2 FQNNGV. V lost 7 bases and J 7 bases, leaving 25 bases between the germline ends. This CDR3 spans 17 amino acids. The CDR3: CASTTLEGFRLFGELFF. For the CDR3, the DNA is TGTGCCAGCACCACTTTAGAAGGGTTCCGGCTTTTCGGGGAGCTGTTTTTT. Looking up the rest from reference TRBV11-2 and TRBJ2-2 gives the full variable domain: EAGVAQSPRYKIIEKRQSVAFWCNPISGHATLYWYQQILGQGPKLLIQFQNNGVVDDSQLPKDRFSAERLKGVDSTLKIQPAKLEDSAVYLCASTTLEGFRLFGELFFGEGSRLTVL.

This chain links TRBV6-1 with TRBJ2-7; 11 nucleotides agree with TRBD1. CDR3 length: 14 residues. V was pared by 4 bases and J by 7 bases, with 6 bases of the junction left unmatched. Germline V gives CDR1 MNHNS, CDR2 SASEGT. The CDR3 region has the DNA TGTGCCAGCAGTGCCGGGACAGGGGGTCAGGAGCAGTACTTC. Translating gives CASSAGTGGQEQYF.

The chain uses TRBV30 and TRBJ2-3, with D possibly matching TRBD2 (5 bases). Germline V gene sequence: CDR1 GTSNPN, CDR2 SVGIG (reference sequence). The CDR3 is 14 amino acids. Deletions cut 2 bases from V and 4 bases from J, with 13 bases between. The CDR3 DNA is TGTGCCTGGAGTCCGTTGAGGGTTGCAGATACGCAGTATTTT. Amino acid sequence: CAWSPLRVADTQYF.

J is TRBJ1-5 and V is TRBV2; D remains ambiguous. This CDR3 region has 15 residues. Germline CDR1 is SNHLY and CDR2 is FYNNEI. V was shortened by 4 bases and J by 2 bases, with 12 bases between the two germline ends. This CDR3 reads CASSGVGRGNQPQHF. Written as DNA, the CDR3 is TGTGCCAGCAGTGGTGTAGGACGAGGCAATCAGCCCCAGCATTTT.

This clone was counted only a few times. The chain is built from TRBV11-2 and TRBJ2-3, with TRBD1 matching over 11 bases. This CDR3 has 17 amino acids. Looked up from germline, CDR1 is SGHAT and CDR2 is FQNNGV. Germline trimming cut 0 bases from V and 5 bases from J; bases unmatched to any gene: 7. CDR3 protein: CASSLETDRGRRDTQYF. The CDR3 bases are TGTGCCAGCAGCTTAGAGACGGACAGGGGGCGCAGAGATACGCAGTATTTT.

The chain employs TRBV27 and TRBJ2-1; tentatively, D is TRBD1 (7 bases). The CDR3 is 18 residues long. Trimming left V 5 bases short and J 7 bases short, with 27 bases between. The V gene's germline CDR1 is MNHEY and CDR2 SMNVEV (reference sequence). CDR3 DNA sequence: TGTGCCAGCAGTATTAGGGGCGACAGGGTTCGGGGGTGGAATGAGCAGTTCTTC. This translates into CASSIRGDRVRGWNEQFF.

This clone has only a few counts. CDR3 in amino acids: CASSEDGSVYEQYF. CDR3 bases: TGTGCCAGCAGTGAAGACGGATCCGTTTACGAGCAGTACTTC. This chain links TRBV6-4 with TRBJ2-7; D not certain. V was pared by 3 bases and J by 4 bases, with 13 bases between. CDR1 is MRHNA and CDR2 is SNTAGT in the germline V gene. There are 14 residues in the CDR3.

The J gene is TRBJ2-7, the V gene TRBV28; D is possibly TRBD2 (5 bases). The CDR3 is 14 amino acids. V lost 2 bases and J 2 bases, leaving 10 bases between the germline ends. The germline V gene has CDR1 MDHEN and CDR2 SYDVKM. CDR3 bases: TGTGCCAGCAGTTTAGAGACGGAGGCCTACGAGCAGTACTTC. It is translated as CASSLETEAYEQYF.

This clone came up a few times. The genes are TRBV4-2 and TRBJ2-2, with TRBD2 identical over 10 bases. CDR3 length equals 15 residues. Germline assignment: CDR1 LGHNA and CDR2 YNFKEQ. Unmatched junction bases numbered 2, after V lost 4 bases and J lost 3 bases. The CDR3 spells CASSPGTSDTGELFF. CDR3 DNA sequence: TGTGCCAGCAGCCCCGGGACTAGCGACACCGGGGAGCTGTTTTTT.

This clone rates as medium-sized. The rearrangement uses TRBV30 and TRBJ2-7; D remains ambiguous. CDR1 GTSNPN and CDR2 SVGIG come from the germline V gene (reference sequence). Trimming removed 3 bases at V and 1 base at J, with 7 bases between. CDR3 length equals 12 residues. The CDR3 protein is CAWRKDSYEQYF. CDR3 DNA sequence: TGTGCCTGGAGGAAGGATTCCTACGAGCAGTACTTC. The whole variable domain, filled in from reference TRBV30 and TRBJ2-7, reads SQTIHQWPATLVQPVGSPLSLECTVEGTSNPNLYWYRQAAGRGLQLLFYSVGIGQISSEVPQNLSASRPQDRQFILSSKKLLLSDSGFYLCAWRKDSYEQYFGPGTRLTVT.

In regard to this clone: Germline is not matched at one junction end, which may reflect a read error. This chain uses TRBV28 with TRBJ1-1, with D hard to call. The CDR3 contains 12 residues. Germline V gene lookup returns CDR1 MDHEN and CDR2 SYDVKM. This CDR3 is CASRLGRAEAFF. CDR3 in DNA: TGTGCCAGCCGTTTAGGTCGGGCTGAAGCTTTCTTT.

The chain links TRBV6-4 to TRBJ2-1, with TRBD2 matching over 14 bases. The CDR3 runs 14 residues. Looked up from germline, CDR1 is MRHNA and CDR2 is SNTAGT. Germline trimming cut 2 bases from V and 9 bases from J; bases unmatched to any gene: 0. The CDR3 spells CASSDGLAGGEQFF. The CDR3 DNA reads as TGTGCCAGCAGTGACGGACTAGCGGGAGGTGAGCAGTTCTTC.

This clone appeared a few times. This chain joins TRBV6-6 and TRBJ2-7; D is possibly TRBD1 or TRBD2 (5 bases each). The CDR3 loop spans 16 amino acids. The V gene lost 2 bases and the J gene lost 0 bases, with 14 bases spanning the gap. Germline-derived CDR1 and CDR2 are MNHNY and SVGAGI (reference sequence). CDR3 coding DNA: TGTGCCAGCAGTTACGGGAACCGGGGCTACTCCTACGAGCAGTACTTC. Translated, it gives CASSYGNRGYSYEQYF.

The chain couples TRBV28 to TRBJ2-7, with D hard to call. Germline V gene lookup returns CDR1 MDHEN and CDR2 SYDVKM. CDR3 length: 12 residues. Trimming left V 5 bases short and J 3 bases short, with 8 bases between. The CDR3 sequence is CASSTPRYEQYF. CDR3 sequence (DNA): TGTGCCAGCAGTACACCCCGCTACGAGCAGTACTTC.

This chain connects TRBV6-1 to TRBJ2-7; 13 bases match TRBD2. V lost 4 bases and J lost 3; bases outside the gene matches: 6. Germline CDR1 MNHNS, CDR2 SASEGT. This CDR3 has 16 amino acids. The CDR3, as DNA: TGTGCCAGCAGTGGTTGGGGACTAGCGGGATTCTACGAGCAGTACTTC. The encoded protein is CASSGWGLAGFYEQYF.

The sample holds a few counts of this clone. This chain links TRBV5-6 with TRBJ1-2, with 8 bases aligning to TRBD1. With V trimmed by 4 bases and J by 8 bases, 7 bases remained unmatched. Germline assignment: CDR1 SGHDT and CDR2 YYEEEE. CDR3 length: 13 residues. CDR3 DNA: TGTGCCAGCAGCCATGACAGGGGCGGAGGCTACACCTTC. Its translation: CASSHDRGGGYTF.

The chain has TRBV6-4 and TRBJ2-3; 11 nucleotides match TRBD2. The V gene's germline CDR1 is MRHNA and CDR2 SNTAGT. This CDR3 is built from 15 residues. Losses at the gene ends were 0 bases for V and 6 bases for J; bases not matched to a gene: 2. The CDR3 loop reads CASSDSSGRADTQYF. The CDR3 bases are TGTGCCAGCAGTGACTCTAGCGGGAGGGCCGATACGCAGTATTTT.

This clone is labeled medium-sized (0.01 to 0.1%). The V gene is TRBV6-1, the J gene TRBJ2-3; 14 bases agree with TRBD2. The CDR3 runs 15 residues. The trim removed 4 bases at V and 4 bases at J, leaving 1 base unmatched. The germline V gene has CDR1 MNHNS and CDR2 SASEGT. The CDR3 DNA sequence: TGTGCCAGCAGTGGACTAGCGGGAGGGCCAGATACGCAGTATTTT. It yields the protein CASSGLAGGPDTQYF.

The CDR3 reads CASSLIGGYGSVVRRQPQHF. DNA of the CDR3: TGTGCCAGCAGTTTAATAGGAGGGTACGGCAGTGTGGTACGGAGACAGCCCCAGCATTTT. The chain uses TRBV27 and TRBJ1-5; D gene uncertain. Per germline, CDR1 MNHEY and CDR2 SMNVEV (reference sequence). This CDR3 spans 20 amino acids. Trimming took 2 bases from V and 7 from J, leaving 30 bases between them.